The 6 T cell receptor beta chains below come from one sample, sequenced in a study of T-cell reconstitution after alpha-beta-depleted transplantation in children. The TCRbeta library incorporated unique molecular identifiers. From the PCR reads, TCRdb called clonotypes with MiXCR, one entry per CDR3 protein. The table shows a few hundred thousand distinct CDR3 sequences, with approximately 9.9% occurring only once. The sample here was PBMCs from the stem cell graft donor, taken from the stem cell graft. Receptor source: a human donor who donated a stem cell graft to a child with SCID.

At least ten counts were recorded for this clonotype. The chain combines TRBV20-1 with TRBJ1-5, with D uncertain. Deletions cut 5 bases from V and 3 bases from J, with 14 bases between. The CDR3 has 14 amino acids. Germline values: CDR1 DFQATT, CDR2 SNEGSKA (reference sequence). The DNA for the CDR3 is TGCAGTGCTGCCAGAGGATTACCCAATCAGCCCCAGCATTTT. This codes for CSAARGLPNQPQHF.

The sample holds many counts of this clonotype. The gene calls are TRBV5-1 and TRBJ1-6; 10 bases fit TRBD1. There are 16 residues in the CDR3. Germline CDR1 SGHRS, CDR2 YFSETQ. V lost 0 bases, J lost 8 bases, and 5 bases stayed unmatched. The CDR3 region is CASSLAGDRGDSPLHF. The CDR3 DNA reads as TGCGCCAGCAGCTTGGCCGGGGACAGGGGAGATTCACCCCTCCACTTT.

This clonotype has ten or more counts. The rearrangement uses TRBV5-1 and TRBJ1-1; TRBD1 is a possible D gene (5 bases). Germline values: CDR1 SGHRS, CDR2 YFSETQ. V was trimmed by 0 bases and J by 7 bases, leaving 7 bases between them. The CDR3 runs to 12 residues. The chain's CDR3 is CASSLGGDEAFF. DNA of the CDR3: TGCGCCAGCAGCTTGGGGGGGGATGAAGCTTTCTTT.

In this sample, this clonotype turned up a few times. The rearrangement links TRBV20-1 to TRBJ2-3; 8 bases match TRBD1. The CDR3 is made up of 15 amino acids. V lost 5 bases, J lost 5 bases, and 12 bases stayed unmatched. Germline CDR1 and CDR2: DFQATT and SNEGSKA (reference sequence). The CDR3 here is CSAHATGATRDTQYF. DNA of the CDR3: TGCAGTGCTCATGCGACAGGGGCGACCAGAGATACGCAGTATTTT.

This clonotype was found many times. The J gene is TRBJ1-2, the V gene TRBV4-2; 7 bases map to TRBD1. This CDR3 has 15 amino acids. From germline, CDR1 is LGHNA and CDR2 YNFKEQ. V lost 4 bases, J lost 8 bases, and 13 bases stayed unmatched. CDR3 coding DNA: TGTGCCAGCAGCCTCCGACAGGGCACATCTAGGGGCTACACCTTC. Protein product: CASSLRQGTSRGYTF.

This clonotype was seen repeatedly, ten times or more. The chain couples TRBV27 to TRBJ2-7, with 9 bases aligning to TRBD1. Trimming at V came to 2 bases and at J to 3 bases, leaving 5 bases not matched to a gene. Germline V lookup: CDR1 MNHEY, CDR2 SMNVEV (reference sequence). This CDR3 has 15 residues. The CDR3 reads CASSLIGTGRYEQYF. DNA of the CDR3: TGTGCCAGCAGTTTAATCGGGACAGGGCGCTACGAGCAGTACTTC.